This TCR beta chain comes out of a study of identical twins (dated by TCRdb to between 2015 and 2016). Regarding the research as a whole: To test whether fetal clonotypes persist, this study deep-sequenced TCR alpha and beta repertoires from monozygotic twins, from unrelated adults of various ages, and from cord blood. Replicate twin experiments were performed at different times using different library preparation protocols to rule out contamination.

CDR1 and CDR2 are drawn from the germline V gene (reference sequence): DFQATT, SNEGSKA. The cysteine opens and the phenylalanine closes a CDR3 of 12 amino acids. The CDR3 DNA has 36 bases and is translated from base 1. V sheds 0 bases and J sheds 5 bases, leaving 8 bases between their ends. Study-level results and caveats: A weaker excess of twin sharing was found in beta out-of-frame sequences because the signal-to-noise ratio was lowered by fewer shared sequences. Compared with coincidental sharing between unrelated individuals, out-of-frame TCR alpha sequences shared between twins had an excess of sequences with low generation probability. Because the same donors could not be followed over many years, the conclusions relied on cross-sectional statistical analysis. Fewer insertions were carried by abundant cord blood beta clonotypes, a similar but weaker trend appeared in young adult naive repertoires, and no such trend appeared in memory repertoires. Zero-insertion analyses could be partly confounded by invariant T cells such as MAIT and iNKT, although diverse VJ usage argued against such confounding for most clonotypes. In monozygotic twins, recombination models systematically underestimated out-of-frame TCR alpha sharing, but the models matched the sharing seen between unrelated individuals.

Library creation used 5' RACE. Sequenced on an Illumina HiSeq 2000. Template switching added a universal primer binding site, and the final cDNA carried a unique molecular identifier that allowed TCR cDNA molecules to be counted accurately. Specific primers in the conserved constant-segment region were used to synthesize first-strand cDNA for the TCR alpha and beta chains. To control for contamination, every cDNA library carried two barcodes: a SMART-Mk sample barcode plus Illumina barcodes. TruSeq adapter sequences and Illumina sample barcodes were added in two successive PCR steps. The TCR alpha and beta cDNA libraries were sequenced on the Illumina HiSeq platform using custom primers. The published analysis was carried out like this. MiGEC processed the raw reads to extract unique molecular identifiers, while MiXCR was used to determine the CDR3 positions. Recombination models were inferred per individual with the repgenHMM and IGoR tools using an EM algorithm. The analysis of shared clonotypes was done with the tcR package in R, with sharing normalized by the product of cloneset sizes. To study raw recombination without the effects of thymic and clonal selection, out-of-frame nonproductive sequences were analyzed. Clones were called with MiXCR by TCRdb after fastp trimmed the public reads at Q25, and only in-frame beta chains were retained. Entries are consolidated by CDR3 protein sequence, retaining the most common genes and DNA. Here the V and J calls rest on TCRdb's processing, not on the authors' analysis. Counted in this sample were over 200,000 distinct CDR3 sequences; 9.4% of them appeared once. Jointly, the top ten make up about 5% of the sample.

Every donor was a healthy Caucasian. Miltenyi CD45RO+ enrichment and human naive T-cell isolation kits were used to isolate memory (CD45RO+) and naive T cells from PBMC. This clonotype was seen only a few times. Its antigen is still unknown. It has no much larger one-base neighbor in the sample; base qualities were not kept. This clonotype was sampled from a woman younger than 35 in good health. Recombination connected TRBV20-1 to TRBJ2-7; the D gene is unclear. The source material was memory (CD45RO+) T cells sorted from blood. In light of the paper, this sample's cell subset or site label describes: CD45RO+ enriched T cells. CDR3 loop: CSARERRNEQYF. Read as DNA, the sequence is TGCAGTGCTAGAGAGAGAAGAAACGAGCAGTACTTC.